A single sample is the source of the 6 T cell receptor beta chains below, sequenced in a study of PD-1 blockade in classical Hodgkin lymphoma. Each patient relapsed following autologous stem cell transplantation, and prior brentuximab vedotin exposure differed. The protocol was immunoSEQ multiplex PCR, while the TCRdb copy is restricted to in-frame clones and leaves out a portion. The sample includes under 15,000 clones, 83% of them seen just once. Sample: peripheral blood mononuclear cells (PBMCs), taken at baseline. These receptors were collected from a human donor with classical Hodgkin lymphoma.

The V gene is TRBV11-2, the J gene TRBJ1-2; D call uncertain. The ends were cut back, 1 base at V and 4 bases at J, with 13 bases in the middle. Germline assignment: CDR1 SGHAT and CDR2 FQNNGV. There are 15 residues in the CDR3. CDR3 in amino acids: CASSLGSAHFYGYTF. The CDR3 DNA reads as TGTGCCAGCAGCTTAGGGTCGGCCCATTTCTATGGCTACACCTTC.

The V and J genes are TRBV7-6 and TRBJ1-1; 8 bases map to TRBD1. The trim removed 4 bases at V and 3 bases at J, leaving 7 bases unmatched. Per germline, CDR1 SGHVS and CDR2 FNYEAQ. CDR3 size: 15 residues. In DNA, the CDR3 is TGTGCCAGCAGCTCCACCTCAGGGGGCTACACTGAAGCTTTCTTT. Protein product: CASSSTSGGYTEAFF.

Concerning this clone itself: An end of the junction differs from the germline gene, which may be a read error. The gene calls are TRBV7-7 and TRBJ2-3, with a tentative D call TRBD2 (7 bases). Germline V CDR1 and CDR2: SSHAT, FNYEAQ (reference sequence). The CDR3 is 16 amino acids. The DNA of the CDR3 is TGTGCTAGCAGCTTAACCATGAGGGGGGGTCCAGATACGCAGTATTTT. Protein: CASSLTMRGGPDTQYF.

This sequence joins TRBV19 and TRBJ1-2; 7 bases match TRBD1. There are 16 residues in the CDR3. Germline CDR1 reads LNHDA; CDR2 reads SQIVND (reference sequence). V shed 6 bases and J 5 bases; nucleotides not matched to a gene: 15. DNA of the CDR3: TGTGCCAGTAGCACAAAAAACAGGGGATGGGGTTATGGCTACACCTTC. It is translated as CASSTKNRGWGYGYTF.

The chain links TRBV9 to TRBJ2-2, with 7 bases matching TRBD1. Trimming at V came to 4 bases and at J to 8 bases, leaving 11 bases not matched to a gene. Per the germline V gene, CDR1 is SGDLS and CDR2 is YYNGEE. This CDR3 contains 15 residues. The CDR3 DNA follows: TGTGCCAGCAGCCCCACTGGGGACAGTCGGGGGGAGCTGTTTTTT. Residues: CASSPTGDSRGELFF.

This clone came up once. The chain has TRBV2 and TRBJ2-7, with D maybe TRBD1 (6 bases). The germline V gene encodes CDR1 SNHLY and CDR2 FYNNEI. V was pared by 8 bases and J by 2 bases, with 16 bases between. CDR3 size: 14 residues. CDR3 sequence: CASGGRQAPYEQYF. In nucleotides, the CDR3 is TGTGCCAGCGGGGGCAGACAGGCCCCCTACGAGCAGTACTTC.